The present T cell receptor beta chain was sequenced within a study of CD8 T cells in Susac syndrome. Findings and caveats of the study: It was acknowledged in the study that the number of individuals who were included in its TCR sequencing and HLA analysis was relatively small.

For this clonotype: Its target is not known.

Trimming cost V 3 bases and J 8 bases; bases outside gene matches: 13. The CDR3 loop spans 15 amino acids. Germline V lookup: CDR1 SGHRS, CDR2 YFSETQ. Random hexamers served to reverse transcribe about 0.5 to 1 ug RNA. MiXCR, applied by TCRdb to the immunoSEQ multiplex PCR reads, yields one record per CDR3 protein. The sample records some 260,000 distinct CDR3 sequences, approximately 81% being singletons. Included as multiple sclerosis controls were treatment-naive patients who had stable or active relapsing-remitting disease. The sequence derives from a human donor with multiple sclerosis. Sequenced input: CD8+ T cells from PBMCs. The chain joins TRBV5-1 to TRBJ1-2, with 7 bases lining up with TRBD1. CDR3 nucleotide sequence: TGCGCCAGCAGCTACTGGACAGGTTCGGGGGAAGGCTACACCTTC. Its protein is CASSYWTGSGEGYTF. The variable domain in full, completed from reference TRBV5-1 and TRBJ1-2, reads KAGVTQTPRYLIKTRGQQVTLSCSPISGHRSVSWYQQTPGQGLQFLFEYFSETQRNKGNFPGRFSGRQFSNSRSEMNVSTLELGDSALYLCASSYWTGSGEGYTFGSGTRLTVV.